Sequencing of this T cell receptor (beta chain) was carried out in a study of blood T cell repertoires in COVID-19. On the study more broadly: COVID-19 samples, acute and convalescent, were from the United States, Italy and Spain. Sources were T cells, B-cell-depleted T cells, or PBMCs; the material itself was cDNA or gDNA.

Seattle's cohort entered during active infection and was followed longitudinally. From germline, CDR1 is LNHDA and CDR2 SQIVND (reference sequence). V was clipped by 4 bases and J by 7 bases; unmatched bases: 4. CDR3 length: 14 amino acids. Per the original methods: Estimates of nucleated cell counts were drawn from the amplification of reference gene primers. The assay was immunoSEQ multiplex PCR, and TCRdb's table has in-frame clones only and misses some. V and J calls and clone size are given by that table; D and trimming were obtained from the DNA. The sample contains some 390,000 clones, 75% to 90% of which appear only once.

Material: peripheral blood. The sequence was collected from a woman aged 40 to 50 with COVID-19, enrolled during active disease. V is TRBV19 and J is TRBJ2-2, with 9 bases fitting TRBD1. The CDR3 here is CASSTQGAGGELFF. Written as DNA, the CDR3 is TGTGCCAGTAGTACACAGGGGGCAGGCGGGGAGCTGTTTTTT.